These 23 T cell receptor beta chains originate from one sample sequenced in a study of T cell responses to AZD1222 COVID-19 vaccine. This table comes from immunoSEQ multiplex PCR, and its TCRdb copy is limited to in-frame clones, with some not included. The sample yields some 99,000 clones, 87% seen once. Sequences were derived from peripheral blood, sampled on day 0 of AZD1222 vaccination. Every receptor here comes from an adult in good health.

The V and J genes are TRBV27 and TRBJ2-3; D gene unclear. This CDR3 is 14 amino acids long. CDR1 MNHEY and CDR2 SMNVEV come from the germline V gene (reference sequence). V lost 4 bases and J lost 6, with 14 bases in between. The CDR3 DNA sequence: TGTGCCAGCAGTTCCCCCTCCTTGGGGGATACGCAGTATTTT. Translated: CASSSPSLGDTQYF.

The chain's CDR3 is CASSETGTISYEQYF. CDR3 DNA sequence: TGTGCCAGCAGCGAGACAGGGACCATCTCCTACGAGCAGTACTTC. The chain has TRBV6-5 and TRBJ2-7; TRBD1 matches at 7 bases. Germline trimming cut 6 bases from V and 0 bases from J; bases unmatched to any gene: 8. This CDR3 region has 15 residues. Germline V gene sequence: CDR1 MNHEY, CDR2 SVGAGI.

The chain employs TRBV6-1 and TRBJ1-3, with no clear D. Germline V gene data show CDR1 as MNHNS and CDR2 as SASEGT. The CDR3 totals 15 residues. The ends were cut back, 2 bases at V and 4 bases at J, with 12 bases in the middle. The CDR3 bases are TGTGCCAGCAGTGAATTGGCAGGAGAGGGAAACACCATATATTTT. Amino acids: CASSELAGEGNTIYF.

The chain uses TRBV5-1 and TRBJ2-1; 10 bases align to TRBD2. Germline V gene data show CDR1 as SGHRS and CDR2 as YFSETQ. The length of the CDR3 is 16 residues. The J segment lost 7 bases and the V segment lost 7 bases, leaving 14 bases of the junction unmatched. CDR3 nucleotides: TGCGCCAGCGAACGACGGGGTAGCGGGAGGTCAAATGAGCAGTTCTTC. Translation: CASERRGSGRSNEQFF.

In this sample, this clone turned up once. V usage is TRBV18 and J usage is TRBJ1-4, with a tentative D call TRBD1 (5 bases). V dropped 4 bases and J dropped 0 bases, with 12 bases sitting between them. The CDR3 totals 16 residues. CDR1 is KGHSH, CDR2 LQKENI, per germline. The CDR3 sequence is CASSLQGGATNEKLFF. Written as DNA, the CDR3 is TGTGCCAGCTCACTCCAGGGCGGTGCAACTAATGAAAAACTGTTTTTT.

This clone was found once. The chain joins TRBV2 to TRBJ1-6; weak D call: TRBD1 (6 bases). This CDR3 is 13 amino acids long. Trimming pared 10 bases from V and 9 bases from J, leaving 16 bases between. CDR1 is SNHLY, CDR2 FYNNEI, per germline. The CDR3 sequence: CATTQGAGSPLHF. The DNA of the CDR3 is TGTGCCACCACACAGGGCGCTGGTTCACCCCTCCACTTT.

The V gene is TRBV27, the J gene TRBJ1-6, with 7 bases that match TRBD1. Germline V gene data show CDR1 as MNHEY and CDR2 as SMNVEV (reference sequence). CDR3 length: 14 amino acids. V lost 4 bases, J lost 8 bases, and 5 bases stayed unmatched. This CDR3 is CASSSTGFDSPLHF. In nucleotides, the CDR3 is TGTGCCAGCAGTTCGACAGGGTTTGATTCACCCCTCCACTTT.

This chain links TRBV10-3 with TRBJ1-1, with 8 bases matching TRBD1. The J segment lost 4 bases and the V segment lost 10 bases, leaving 5 bases of the junction unmatched. Germline loops: CDR1 ENHRY, CDR2 SYGVKD. The CDR3 covers 12 residues. The CDR3 protein is CATGTGPTEAFF. The CDR3 DNA reads TGTGCCACGGGGACAGGACCCACTGAAGCTTTCTTT.

The chain recombines TRBV27 with TRBJ1-5; no definite D call. Germline V gene sequence: CDR1 MNHEY, CDR2 SMNVEV (reference sequence). The CDR3 totals 16 residues. Trimming cost V 4 bases and J 3 bases, with 16 bases left between them. In DNA form, the CDR3 reads TGTGCCAGCAGTTCCTCCTCGGGAGGAGACAATCAGCCCCAGCATTTT. The encoded protein is CASSSSSGGDNQPQHF.

V gene TRBV18 combines with J gene TRBJ2-1, with 10 positions matching TRBD2. With 3 bases clipped from V and 8 bases from J, the junction kept 10 bases outside the gene matches. The CDR3 consists of 16 residues. Germline values: CDR1 KGHSH, CDR2 LQKENI. The CDR3 loop reads CASSPSSGGSGDEQFF. The CDR3, as DNA: TGTGCCAGCTCACCGTCTAGCGGGGGAAGTGGTGATGAGCAGTTCTTC.

The rearrangement joins TRBV2 to TRBJ2-1; D call uncertain. The CDR3 runs 11 residues. The V end lost 6 bases, the J end lost 8 bases, and 8 bases lay between the germline ends. CDR1 is SNHLY, CDR2 FYNNEI, per germline. CDR3 in amino acids: CASRGGDEQFF. CDR3 bases: TGTGCCAGCAGGGGTGGCGATGAGCAGTTCTTC.

This chain links TRBV13 with TRBJ2-3; 11 bases match TRBD2. CDR1 and CDR2 from the germline V gene are PRHDT and FYEKMQ (reference sequence). CDR3 length: 16 amino acids. With 3 bases clipped from V and 2 bases from J, the junction kept 4 bases outside the gene matches. The CDR3 region is CASSLVAGGSTDTQYF. The CDR3 nucleotides read TGTGCCAGCAGCTTGGTAGCGGGGGGGTCCACAGATACGCAGTATTTT.

The genes are TRBV5-1 and TRBJ2-6, with 7 bases fitting TRBD1. J gave up 13 bases and V 4 bases, and 11 bases lay outside the gene matches. Germline CDR1 is SGHRS and CDR2 is YFSETQ. This CDR3 comprises 14 residues. CDR3 nucleotides: TGCGCCAGCAGCCTGAGACAGGGCCCAGGTGTCCTGACTTTC. Amino acids: CASSLRQGPGVLTF.

Note on this clone: Other DNA sequences in this sample translate to the same CDR3. The chain couples TRBV2 to TRBJ1-2; D not resolved. CDR1 and CDR2 from the germline V gene are SNHLY and FYNNEI. The ends were cut back, 2 bases at V and 5 bases at J, with 6 bases in the middle. This CDR3 has 12 residues. CDR3 sequence (DNA): TGTGCCAGCAGTGAATTGGGGTATGGCTACACCTTC. Amino acids: CASSELGYGYTF. Using reference TRBV2 and TRBJ1-2 for the parts outside the CDR3, the full variable domain is EPEVTQTPSHQVTQMGQEVILRCVPISNHLYFYWYRQILGQKVEFLVSFYNNEISEKSEIFDDQFSVERPDGSNFTLKIRSTKLEDSAMYFCASSELGYGYTFGSGTRLTVV.

The CDR3 here is CASSLLRKAYQPQHF. DNA of the CDR3: TGTGCCAGCAGTCTACTCAGGAAGGCCTATCAGCCCCAGCATTTT. This chain links TRBV28 with TRBJ1-5; no firm D call. V was pared by 5 bases and J by 5 bases, with 16 bases between. Per germline, CDR1 MDHEN and CDR2 SYDVKM. The CDR3 covers 15 residues.

This clone was seen a few times. The chain combines TRBV5-6 with TRBJ2-7, with D possibly matching TRBD2 (6 bases). V shed 4 bases and J shed 2 bases, with 10 bases lying between them. The CDR3 consists of 13 residues. Germline V gene data show CDR1 as SGHDT and CDR2 as YYEEEE. DNA of the CDR3: TGTGCCAGCAGCGCGGGACTGACCTACGAGCAGTACTTC. It codes for CASSAGLTYEQYF.

The gene calls are TRBV7-9 and TRBJ2-1, with D perhaps matching TRBD1 (6 bases). The V gene's germline CDR1 is SEHNR and CDR2 FQNEAQ (reference sequence). The germline V and J ends were trimmed by 4 bases and 2 bases, with 12 bases remaining between them. The CDR3 covers 15 residues. The CDR3 DNA reads TGTGCCAGCAGCTACCGAGGACAGACCTACAATGAGCAGTTCTTC. Translated: CASSYRGQTYNEQFF.

V gene TRBV14 combines with J gene TRBJ2-5; a weak D match, TRBD2 (6 bases). Germline CDR1 SGHDN, CDR2 FVKESK. V lost 0 bases to trimming and J lost 5 bases, with 10 bases between them. This CDR3 comprises 14 residues. This CDR3 reads CASSQDSGWETQYF. The CDR3 DNA sequence: TGTGCCAGCAGCCAAGATAGCGGCTGGGAGACCCAGTACTTC.

J is TRBJ2-1 and V is TRBV5-1; possible D gene TRBD2, 5 bases. Germline loops: CDR1 SGHRS, CDR2 YFSETQ. V lost 0 bases, J lost 0 bases, and 10 bases lay in between. This CDR3 comprises 16 residues. The DNA of the CDR3 is TGCGCCAGCAGCTTGGCCCTCGGGGACTCCTACAATGAGCAGTTCTTC. Amino acid sequence: CASSLALGDSYNEQFF.

The chain carries TRBV2 and TRBJ1-1; TRBD1 matches at 8 bases. Germline values: CDR1 SNHLY, CDR2 FYNNEI. The CDR3 spans 13 residues. V shed 4 bases and J 6 bases; nucleotides not matched to a gene: 4. CDR3 region: CASSGGQAAEAFF. The CDR3, as DNA: TGTGCCAGCAGTGGGGGACAGGCGGCTGAAGCTTTCTTT.

The chain recombines TRBV10-3 with TRBJ2-5; D is undetermined. The CDR3 contains 17 residues. The germline V gene has CDR1 ENHRY and CDR2 SYGVKD. The V gene lost 0 bases and the J gene lost 1 base, with 15 bases spanning the gap. CDR3 DNA sequence: TGTGCCATCAGTGAGTCGACCCATAGGGTCCGCCAAGAGACCCAGTACTTC. Protein product: CAISESTHRVRQETQYF.

The chain's CDR3 is CSVVPSQGSNEKLFF. The CDR3 bases are TGCAGCGTTGTTCCCTCACAGGGAAGTAATGAAAAACTGTTTTTT. The chain links TRBV29-1 to TRBJ1-4, with a possible D match to TRBD1 (6 bases). CDR1 and CDR2 (germline): SQVTM, ANQGSEA. Between the trimmed V and J ends, which lost 4 bases and 4 bases, there was a span of 16 bases. This CDR3 has 15 residues.

The V call is TRBV7-8, the J call TRBJ1-5; D gene uncertain. The V gene lost 7 bases and the J gene lost 6 bases, with 16 bases spanning the gap. The germline V gene has CDR1 SGHVS and CDR2 FQNEAQ. The CDR3 covers 14 residues. The CDR3 loop is CASTPSRSGQPQHF. CDR3 sequence (DNA): TGTGCCAGCACCCCTTCCCGGTCTGGTCAGCCCCAGCATTTT. Full variable domain (rest looked up from reference TRBV7-8 and TRBJ1-5): GAGVSQSPRYKVAKRGQDVALRCDPISGHVSLFWYQQALGQGPEFLTYFQNEAQLDKSGLPSDRFFAERPEGSVSTLKIQRTQQEDSAVYLCASTPSRSGQPQHFGDGTRLSIL.